Below, one T cell receptor (beta chain) is given with its context. The antigen is not known. In TCRdb, the reads were re-called with MiXCR into one record per CDR3 protein. The table shows roughly 46,000 distinct CDR3 sequences, with approximately 22% occurring only once. The data are from a study of T cell repertoires in cytomegalovirus infection. The V gene's germline CDR1 is SGHTA and CDR2 FQGNSA. Trimming took 6 bases from V and 3 from J; bases not matched to a gene: 8. The length of the CDR3 is 16 residues. The gene calls are TRBV7-2 and TRBJ2-3; 11 bases are a match to TRBD2. The origin of this receptor is a human donor in good health (CMV status not recorded). Some clones in this sample may be carry-over from other donors' samples. Sequenced material: PBMCs, sequenced either directly or after in vitro stimulation (not recorded which). The CDR3 is CASRPPGLAVTDTQYF. The CDR3 region has the DNA TGTGCCAGCAGACCTCCGGGACTAGCGGTTACAGATACGCAGTATTTT.